The clone carrying this T cell receptor (beta chain) appeared a few times. Antigen specificity is unknown. This entry belongs to a study of T cell repertoires in cytomegalovirus infection. Turning to the study itself: Evidence of both CMV infection and a matching HLA type came from public TCR beta signatures. Whole-study findings and limits: The ex vivo response showed dominance by HLA-C-restricted CMV-specific TCR beta clonotypes. Cumulative public TCR beta family frequency identified CMV carriers with the relevant HLA.

Germline V gives CDR1 MDHEN, CDR2 SYDVKM. Trimming removed 3 bases from V and 2 bases from J, with 8 bases in between. The CDR3 loop spans 14 amino acids. TCRdb itself ran the reads through MiXCR, one entry per CDR3 protein. The sample has 150,000 or so distinct CDR3 sequences, about 6.3% seen once; the top ten hold about 20%. The receptor comes from a human donor in good health (CMV status not recorded). Some clones in this sample may be carry-over from other donors' samples. The chain employs TRBV28 and TRBJ1-3; D gene uncertain. The material sequenced was PBMCs. The CDR3 sequence is CASSLTATGNTIYF. The DNA of the CDR3 is TGTGCCAGCAGTTTGACGGCTACTGGAAACACCATATATTTT.